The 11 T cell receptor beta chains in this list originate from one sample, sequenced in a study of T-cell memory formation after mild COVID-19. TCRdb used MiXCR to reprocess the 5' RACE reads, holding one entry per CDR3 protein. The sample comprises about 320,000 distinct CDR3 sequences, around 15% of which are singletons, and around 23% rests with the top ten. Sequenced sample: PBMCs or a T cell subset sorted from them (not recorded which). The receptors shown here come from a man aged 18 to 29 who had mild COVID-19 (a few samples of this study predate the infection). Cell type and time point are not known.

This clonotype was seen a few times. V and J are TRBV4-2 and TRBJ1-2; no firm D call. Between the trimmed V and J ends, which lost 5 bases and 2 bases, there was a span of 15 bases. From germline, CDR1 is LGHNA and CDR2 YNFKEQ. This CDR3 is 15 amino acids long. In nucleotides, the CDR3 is TGTGCCAGCAGCGCTTCGGACGGTGGAAACTATGGCTACACCTTC. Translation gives CASSASDGGNYGYTF.

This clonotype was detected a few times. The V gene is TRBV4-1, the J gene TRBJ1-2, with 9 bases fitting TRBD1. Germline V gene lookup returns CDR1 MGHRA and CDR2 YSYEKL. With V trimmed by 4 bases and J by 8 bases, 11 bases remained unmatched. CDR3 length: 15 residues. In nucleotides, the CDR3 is TGCGCCAGCAGCCTTCGGGACAGGGAGTCGATCGGCTACACCTTC. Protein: CASSLRDRESIGYTF.

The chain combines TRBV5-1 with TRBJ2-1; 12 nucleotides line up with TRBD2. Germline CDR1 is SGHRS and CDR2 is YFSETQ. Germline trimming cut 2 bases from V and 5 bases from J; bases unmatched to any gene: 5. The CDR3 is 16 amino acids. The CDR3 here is CASSFKLAGGNNEQFF. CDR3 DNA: TGCGCCAGCAGCTTCAAACTAGCGGGGGGCAACAATGAGCAGTTCTTC.

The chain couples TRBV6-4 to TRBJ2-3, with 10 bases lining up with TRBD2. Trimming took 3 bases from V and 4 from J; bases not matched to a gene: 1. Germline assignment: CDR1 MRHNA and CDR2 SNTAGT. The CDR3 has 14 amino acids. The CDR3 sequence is CASSESGGADTQYF. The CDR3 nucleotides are TGTGCCAGCAGTGAAAGCGGGGGGGCAGATACGCAGTATTTT.

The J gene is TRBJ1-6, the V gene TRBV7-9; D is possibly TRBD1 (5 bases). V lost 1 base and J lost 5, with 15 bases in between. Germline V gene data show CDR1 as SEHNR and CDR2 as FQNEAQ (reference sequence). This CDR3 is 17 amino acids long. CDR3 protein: CASSLGSRGSNNSPLHF. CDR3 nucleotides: TGTGCCAGCAGCTTAGGGAGTCGGGGCAGCAATAATTCACCCCTCCACTTT.

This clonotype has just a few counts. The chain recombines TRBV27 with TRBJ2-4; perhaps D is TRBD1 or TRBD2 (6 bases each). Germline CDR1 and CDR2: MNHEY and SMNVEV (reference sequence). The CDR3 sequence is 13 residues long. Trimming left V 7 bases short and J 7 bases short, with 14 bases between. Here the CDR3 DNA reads TGTGCCAGCACTGGAGGGGGAACGAACATTCAGTACTTC. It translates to CASTGGGTNIQYF.

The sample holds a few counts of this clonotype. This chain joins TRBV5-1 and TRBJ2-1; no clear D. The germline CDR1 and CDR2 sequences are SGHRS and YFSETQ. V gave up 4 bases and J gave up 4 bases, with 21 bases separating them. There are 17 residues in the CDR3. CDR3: CASSKSSLVELYNEQFF. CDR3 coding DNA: TGCGCCAGCAGCAAATCCTCCCTCGTCGAACTTTACAATGAGCAGTTCTTC.

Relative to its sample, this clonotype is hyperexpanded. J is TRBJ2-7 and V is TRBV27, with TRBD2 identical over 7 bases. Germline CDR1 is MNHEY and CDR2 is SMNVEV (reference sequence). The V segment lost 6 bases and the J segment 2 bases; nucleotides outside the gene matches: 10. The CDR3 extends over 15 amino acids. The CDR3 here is CASSQWGGTPYEQYF. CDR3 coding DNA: TGTGCCAGCAGCCAATGGGGGGGTACGCCCTACGAGCAGTACTTC.

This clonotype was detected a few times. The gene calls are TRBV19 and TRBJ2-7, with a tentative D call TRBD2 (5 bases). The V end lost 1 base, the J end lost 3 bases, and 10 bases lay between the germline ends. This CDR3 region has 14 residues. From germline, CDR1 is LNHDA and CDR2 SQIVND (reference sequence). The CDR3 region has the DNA TGTGCCAGTAGTATAGCGTACGGGAACTACGAGCAGTACGTC. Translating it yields CASSIAYGNYEQYV.

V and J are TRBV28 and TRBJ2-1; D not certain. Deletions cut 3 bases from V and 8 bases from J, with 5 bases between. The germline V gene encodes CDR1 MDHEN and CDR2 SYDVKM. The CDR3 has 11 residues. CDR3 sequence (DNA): TGTGCCAGCAGTTTGGGCCATGAGCAGTTCTTC. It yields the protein CASSLGHEQFF. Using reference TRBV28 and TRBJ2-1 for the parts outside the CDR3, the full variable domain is DVKVTQSSRYLVKRTGEKVFLECVQDMDHENMFWYRQDPGLGLRLIYFSYDVKMKEKGDIPEGYSVSREKKERFSLILESASTNQTSMYLCASSLGHEQFFGPGTRLTVL.

The CDR3 reads CASSRGESNEKLFF. CDR3 nucleotides: TGTGCCAGCAGCCGAGGGGAATCCAATGAAAAACTGTTTTTT. The chain combines TRBV9 with TRBJ1-4, with D possibly matching TRBD1 (5 bases). The CDR3 spans 14 residues. The germline gives CDR1 SGDLS, CDR2 YYNGEE. With 4 bases removed from V and 5 bases from J, the gap between germline ends came to 12 bases.